This TCR beta chain was sequenced during a study of T cells in Graves' hyperthyroidism and ophthalmopathy. Whole-study findings and limits: A model using 13 V-J features told ophthalmopathy apart from stable hyperthyroidism.

After removal of 5 bases from V and 8 bases from J, the junction contained 13 bases not matched to a gene. Germline-derived CDR1 and CDR2 are SGHNT and YENEEA. CDR3 size: 17 residues. The authors deemed Graves' hyperthyroidism stable absent ophthalmopathy progression within 18 months. Fresh peripheral blood, less than 11 ml of it, supplied the PBMCs. Researchers took RNA transcripts and amplified the TCR beta CDR3 regions from them. The TCR CDR3 was amplified in a first-round RT-PCR using the HTBI primer set. Each CDR3 protein is one row after TCRdb ran MiXCR on the multiplex PCR reads. The data contain about 560,000 distinct CDR3 sequences, around 17% of them seen just once; the ten biggest clones take up around 18%. On this clonotype: Its specificity is not known.

The source material was blood. The chain combines TRBV11-3 with TRBJ2-1, with 12 bases that match TRBD1. This clonotype originated in a woman aged 18-29 years with Graves' hyperthyroidism. This chain's CDR3 is CASSQEGWDRGRDEQFF. In DNA form, the CDR3 reads TGTGCCAGCAGCCAAGAGGGATGGGACAGGGGGCGGGATGAGCAGTTCTTC.